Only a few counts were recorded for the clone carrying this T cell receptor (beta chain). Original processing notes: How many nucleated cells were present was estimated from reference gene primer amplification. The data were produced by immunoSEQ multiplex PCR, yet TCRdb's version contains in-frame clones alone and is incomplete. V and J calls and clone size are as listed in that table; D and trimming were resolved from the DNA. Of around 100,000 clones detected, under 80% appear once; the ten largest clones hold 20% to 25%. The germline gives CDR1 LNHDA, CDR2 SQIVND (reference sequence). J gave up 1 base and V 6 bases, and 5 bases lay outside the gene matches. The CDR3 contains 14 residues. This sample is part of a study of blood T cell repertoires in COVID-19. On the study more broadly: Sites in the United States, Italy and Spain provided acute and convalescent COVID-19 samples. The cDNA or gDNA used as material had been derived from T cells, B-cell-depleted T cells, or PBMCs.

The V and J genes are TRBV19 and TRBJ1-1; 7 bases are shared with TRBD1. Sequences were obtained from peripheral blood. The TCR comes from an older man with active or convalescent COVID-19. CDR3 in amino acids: CASRRGTANTEAFF. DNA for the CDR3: TGTGCCAGTAGAAGAGGGACAGCGAACACTGAAGCTTTCTTT.